The 12 T cell receptor beta chains below were found in one sample sequenced in a study of identical twins. TCRdb processed the 5' RACE reads anew with MiXCR; each CDR3 protein has one entry. Seen here are 700,000 or so distinct CDR3 sequences, about 20% observed once, and the top ten hold about 4.3%. The same specimen was also included in a second study, on T cells expressing NK-cell markers.

The specimen sequenced was PBMCs. The source of these receptors is a woman aged 18-29 years in good health.

Ten or more counts support this clonotype. The genes are TRBV20-1 and TRBJ1-4; the match to TRBD1 covers 8 bases. In germline, CDR1 is DFQATT, CDR2 SNEGSKA (reference sequence). This CDR3 comprises 16 residues. Losses at the gene ends were 7 bases for V and 0 bases for J; bases not matched to a gene: 10. CDR3 in DNA: TGCAGTGTCAGTCGACGGACAGGGCCAACTAATGAAAAACTGTTTTTT. Protein: CSVSRRTGPTNEKLFF.

This clonotype was observed a few times. The chain is built from TRBV5-1 and TRBJ2-6; D remains ambiguous. This CDR3 region has 16 residues. Germline V gene lookup returns CDR1 SGHRS and CDR2 YFSETQ. V lost 1 base to trimming and J lost 4 bases, with 12 bases between them. For the CDR3, the DNA is TGCGCCAGCAGCTTGTTGTCAGGTTCAGGGGCCAACGTCCTGACTTTC. Amino acids: CASSLLSGSGANVLTF.

This clonotype showed up just a few times. This chain joins TRBV20-1 and TRBJ2-2, with a possible D match to TRBD2 (6 bases). The CDR3 length is 14 residues. Looked up from germline, CDR1 is DFQATT and CDR2 is SNEGSKA (reference sequence). Trimming took off 5 bases at V and 0 bases at J, with 10 bases between the two ends. DNA of the CDR3: TGCAGTGCTGCACGGAGGGCGAACACCGGGGAGCTGTTTTTT. Amino acids: CSAARRANTGELFF.

Only a few counts were recorded for this clonotype. This chain joins TRBV29-1 and TRBJ2-1; 11 bases agree with TRBD2. The CDR3 extends over 14 amino acids. V was clipped by 5 bases and J by 8 bases; unmatched bases: 8. The germline V gene has CDR1 SQVTM and CDR2 ANQGSEA. CDR3 sequence: CSVLTSGSGYEQFF. CDR3 DNA: TGCAGCGTTCTCACTAGCGGGAGTGGTTATGAGCAGTTCTTC.

This clonotype showed up many times. V is TRBV20-1 and J is TRBJ2-2, with D hard to call. The ends were cut back, 5 bases at V and 1 base at J, with 2 bases in the middle. From germline, CDR1 is DFQATT and CDR2 SNEGSKA (reference sequence). The CDR3 totals 11 residues. The CDR3 loop is CSAWNTGELFF. CDR3 nucleotides: TGCAGTGCTTGGAACACCGGGGAGCTGTTTTTT.

The V and J genes are TRBV3-1 and TRBJ2-3; 7 bases are a match to TRBD1. This CDR3 contains 14 residues. Per the germline V gene, CDR1 is LGHDT and CDR2 is YNNKEL (reference sequence). Losses at the gene ends were 9 bases for V and 2 bases for J; bases not matched to a gene: 8. Written as DNA, the CDR3 is TGTGCCAGTGGAGACGACAGGGACACAGATACGCAGTATTTT. Translating it yields CASGDDRDTDTQYF.

The chain uses TRBV19 and TRBJ2-1, with 11 bases fitting TRBD2. This CDR3 is 14 amino acids long. After removal of 4 bases from V and 5 bases from J, the junction contained 1 base not matched to a gene. Germline CDR1 is LNHDA and CDR2 is SQIVND (reference sequence). The CDR3 loop is CASSTSGGHNEQFF. The CDR3 nucleotides read TGTGCCAGTAGTACTAGCGGGGGGCACAATGAGCAGTTCTTC.

The chain carries TRBV6-1 and TRBJ1-2; unclear D gene. Per germline, CDR1 MNHNS and CDR2 SASEGT. This CDR3 contains 13 residues. The V and J ends lost 5 bases and 3 bases respectively, with 10 bases between them. The CDR3 is CASSSTDDYGYTF. The CDR3 DNA sequence: TGTGCCAGCAGTAGCACAGACGACTATGGCTACACCTTC.

This clonotype was recorded a few times. This sequence joins TRBV12-3 or TRBV12-4 and TRBJ2-1; unclear D gene. The V and J ends lost 8 bases and 8 bases respectively, with 7 bases between them. The CDR3 contains 10 residues. The CDR3 reads CASAKDEQFF. CDR3 bases: TGTGCCAGCGCTAAGGATGAGCAGTTCTTC.

This clonotype was counted a few times. The chain recombines TRBV30 with TRBJ2-7; no clear D. Trimming left V 7 bases short and J 4 bases short, with 8 bases between. The CDR3 extends over 10 amino acids. Germline loops: CDR1 GTSNPN, CDR2 SVGIG (reference sequence). The CDR3 reads CAFGSYEQYF. The DNA for the CDR3 is TGTGCCTTCGGATCATACGAGCAGTACTTC.

With respect to this clonotype: One junction end does not reproduce the germline sequence, and a read error may be involved. The chain joins TRBV7-9 to TRBJ1-2; the D gene is possibly TRBD1 (5 bases). Germline values: CDR1 SEHNR, CDR2 FQNEAQ (reference sequence). This CDR3 contains 13 residues. This chain's CDR3 is CASSPTRGAGYAF. CDR3 DNA: TGTGCCAGCAGCCCCACGAGGGGCGCGGGCTACGCCTTC.

V is TRBV6-5 and J is TRBJ2-1; D uncertain. This CDR3 is 12 amino acids long. Germline assignment: CDR1 MNHEY and CDR2 SVGAGI. V lost 7 bases, J lost 7 bases, and 11 bases lay in between. This CDR3 reads CASMTWANEQFF. Here the CDR3 DNA reads TGTGCCAGCATGACTTGGGCTAATGAGCAGTTCTTC.